This T cell receptor (beta chain) was captured in a study of shared clonotypes between healthy human individuals. Study findings and constraints: Non-shared clonotypes had lower generation probabilities than those shared by all four donors.

Generated by immunoSEQ multiplex PCR, the TCRdb table keeps only in-frame clones and is missing some. Of about 300,000 clones in the sample, around 67% were seen once. Trimming shortened V by 0 bases and J by 3 bases, and 11 bases separated the two germline ends. Germline values: CDR1 SGHNT, CDR2 YYREEE (reference sequence). This CDR3 region has 15 residues. Turning to this clone: Its target is not known.

The sample comprised memory CD4+ T cells sorted from blood. Subset noted: CD45RA-negative fraction. This sequence originates from a man aged 25 to 40 in good health. This chain uses TRBV5-4 with TRBJ2-3, with D unresolved. In nucleotides, the CDR3 is TGTGCCAGCAGCTTGGGCGCGCTGGGGACAGATACGCAGTATTTT. As protein: CASSLGALGTDTQYF.